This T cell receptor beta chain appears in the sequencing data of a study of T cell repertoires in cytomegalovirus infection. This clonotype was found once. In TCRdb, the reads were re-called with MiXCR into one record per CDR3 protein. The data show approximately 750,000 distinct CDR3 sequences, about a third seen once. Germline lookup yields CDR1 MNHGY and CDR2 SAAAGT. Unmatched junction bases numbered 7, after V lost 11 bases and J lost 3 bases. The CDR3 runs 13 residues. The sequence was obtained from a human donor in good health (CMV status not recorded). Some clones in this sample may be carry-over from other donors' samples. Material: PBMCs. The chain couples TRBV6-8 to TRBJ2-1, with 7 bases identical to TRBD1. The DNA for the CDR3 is TGTGCCTCCGGACAGGATTACTACAATGAGCAGTTCTTC. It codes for CASGQDYYNEQFF.